This TCR beta chain came from a study of blood T cell repertoires in COVID-19. Germline lookup yields CDR1 MDHEN and CDR2 SYDVKM. V lost 1 base and J lost 5; bases outside the gene matches: 6. The CDR3 is made up of 15 amino acids. This table comes from immunoSEQ multiplex PCR, and its TCRdb copy is limited to in-frame clones, with some not included. The sample shows 29,000 or so clones, more than 75% of them seen only once. Sequencing was carried out using peripheral blood. The sequence was collected from a woman aged 70-85 years with acute or convalescent COVID-19. The V gene is TRBV28, the J gene TRBJ2-7; 9 nucleotides agree with TRBD2. This CDR3 is CASSLFSGSENEQYF. CDR3 DNA: TGTGCCAGCAGTTTATTTAGCGGGAGTGAAAACGAGCAGTACTTC.